The T cell receptor (beta chain) described here comes from a study of vaccination and CD4 T cells after COVID-19. Concerning this clonotype: Its antigen remains unknown.

J gave up 6 bases and V 5 bases, and 5 bases lay outside the gene matches. The length of the CDR3 is 15 residues. Looked up from germline, CDR1 is MNHEY and CDR2 is SVGEGT. The assay that was used to sequence DNA from cultured CD4+ T cells was the Oncomine TCR Beta short-read assay. In TCRdb, the PCR reads were re-called with MiXCR into one record per CDR3 protein. The table records more than 10,000 distinct CDR3 sequences, under 55% of them present only once. Treatment noted: approximately nine-day PBMC culture with coronavirus spike peptide pools or control peptides (ViraFEST assay). First, ViraFEST expanded antigen-specific T cells with peptide pools, and next it sequenced the TCRs. Investigators isolated CD4+ T cells by negative selection after less than twelve days of culture.

The clonotype comes from a human donor who had recovered from COVID-19. V gene TRBV6-2 or TRBV6-3 combines with J gene TRBJ1-6, with 9 bases matching TRBD1. Sequencing was carried out using CD4+ T cells from blood, cultured in vitro. DNA for the CDR3: TGTGCCAGCAGTGGACAGGGGCTTGGTAATTCACCCCTCCACTTT. Translated, it gives CASSGQGLGNSPLHF.